Included here is one T cell receptor beta chain sequence, with context. The antigen remains unidentified. The data stem from a study of T cell responses to AZD1222 COVID-19 vaccine. TCRdb's table, derived via immunoSEQ multiplex PCR, lists solely in-frame clones and lacks some. Of approximately 220,000 clones listed, about 92% are singletons. The CDR3 covers 15 residues. In germline, CDR1 is MNHEY, CDR2 SVGAGI. J lost 0 bases, V lost 6 bases, and 5 bases had no gene match. Overall study results and limits: Along spike, vaccine-associated CD4 TCRs were found throughout, with dominance at 160-218 and 743-854. The donors showed a predominance of white British ancestry and of females, with possible underestimation of clonal diversity.

The V and J genes are TRBV6-5 and TRBJ1-5, with 7 bases lining up with TRBD1. This specimen was peripheral blood, taken on day 0 of MenACWY control vaccination. The sequence derives from an adult in good health. As DNA, the CDR3 is TGTGCCAGCAGGAATACAGGGGATAGCAATCAGCCCCAGCATTTT. Translation: CASRNTGDSNQPQHF.